The clone carrying this T cell receptor beta chain was observed at least ten times. Its antigen remains unidentified. This beta chain is an off-target read within a library intended for alpha chains, so its frequency means little. These data belong to a study of spatial heterogeneity in lung cancer. Broader study findings: Tumor mutation count correlated with how many alpha and beta TCRs expanded intratumorally.

TCRdb redid the calling of the 5' RACE reads with MiXCR, one entry per CDR3 protein. The table lists some 6,700 distinct CDR3 sequences, around 15% of them singletons. The V gene end was trimmed by 2 bases and the J gene end by 2 bases; junction bases not matched to a gene: 10. The CDR3 extends over 18 amino acids. Germline CDR1 reads LNHDA; CDR2 reads SQIVND (reference sequence). The time point was: sample taken at primary tumor resection. Extraction of whole RNA from tumor, nontumor lung or frozen PBMC preceded unsorted sequencing. This specimen was lung tumor tissue, taken at surgery. This chain uses TRBV19 with TRBJ2-7; 12 positions agree with TRBD2. This receptor was taken from a male donor with early-stage non-small cell lung cancer. DNA for the CDR3: TGTGCCAGTAGTATAAAACATGGGACTAGCGGGTCTACCTACGAGCAGTACTTC. It translates to CASSIKHGTSGSTYEQYF.